This T cell receptor (beta chain) stems from a study of T-cell reconstitution after alpha-beta-depleted transplantation in children. TCRbeta library preparation incorporated unique molecular identifiers. In TCRdb, the PCR reads were re-called with MiXCR into one record per CDR3 protein. This sample yields around 480,000 distinct CDR3 sequences, of which 30% to 35% are seen a single time; 2.4% belongs to the top ten. Trimming removed 2 bases at V and 10 bases at J, with 12 bases between. The CDR3 extends over 13 amino acids. CDR1 KGHSH and CDR2 LQKENI come from the germline V gene. This sequence was found in a human donor who donated a stem cell graft to a child with aplastic anemia. V is TRBV18 and J is TRBJ1-5, with D hard to call. This specimen was PBMCs from the stem cell graft donor, taken from the stem cell graft. In DNA, the CDR3 is TGTGCCAGCTCACCAGATAGGTTGGAACCCCAGCATTTT. Its translation is CASSPDRLEPQHF.